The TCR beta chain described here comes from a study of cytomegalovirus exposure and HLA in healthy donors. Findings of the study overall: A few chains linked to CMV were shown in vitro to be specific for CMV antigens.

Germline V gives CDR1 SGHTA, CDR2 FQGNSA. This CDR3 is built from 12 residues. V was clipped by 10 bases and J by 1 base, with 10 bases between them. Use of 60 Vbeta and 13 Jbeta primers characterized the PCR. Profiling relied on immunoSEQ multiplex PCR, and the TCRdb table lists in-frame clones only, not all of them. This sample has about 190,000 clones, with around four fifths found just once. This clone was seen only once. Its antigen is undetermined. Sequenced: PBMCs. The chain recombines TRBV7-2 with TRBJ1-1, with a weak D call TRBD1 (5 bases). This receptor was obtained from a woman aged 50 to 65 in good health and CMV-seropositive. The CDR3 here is CATQGQNTEAFF. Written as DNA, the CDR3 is TGTGCCACCCAGGGCCAGAACACTGAAGCTTTCTTT.